This TCR beta chain originates from a study of cytomegalovirus exposure and HLA in healthy donors. The CDR3 sequence is 15 residues long. Germline V CDR1 and CDR2: MNHEY, SMNVEV (reference sequence). V was cut by 5 bases and J by 7 bases, with 20 bases left in between. Method: immunoSEQ multiplex PCR; TCRdb's copy keeps in-frame clones and lacks some. The sample shows about 98,000 clones, around 90% of them seen only once. The sample consisted of PBMCs. The clonotype comes from a woman in her thirties in good health and CMV-seronegative. The gene calls are TRBV27 and TRBJ2-5; TRBD1 might be the D (7 bases). The CDR3 DNA reads as TGTGCCAGCAGTACCCCGGGGGACAGCAAGTGGACCCAGTACTTC. Translating it yields CASSTPGDSKWTQYF.